These T cell receptor beta chains were read from a single sample in a study of blood T cells in healthy people across ages. Each CDR3 protein gets one entry after TCRdb re-called the 5' RACE reads with MiXCR. The sample yields some 760,000 distinct CDR3 sequences, approximately 25% seen once. The data also belong to a second study, concerning T cells of mothers and their children.

Specimen: blood. The receptors come from a boy between 5 and 17 years old in good health. Both conserved end residues are part of each CDR3. D genes are given only for firm matches. Not every row has a clone size; where given, it reads once, few, many or a size class.

>-|TRBJ1-4|few|TRBV4-3
CASSQVIVSNEKLFF
TGCGCCAGCAGCCAAGTGATCGTTTCTAATGAAAAACTGTTTTTT
>-|TRBJ2-1|-|TRBV4-2
CASSQTQLISYNEQFF
TGTGCCAGCAGCCAGACTCAACTGATCTCCTACAATGAGCAGTTCTTC
>-|TRBJ2-7|-|TRBV6-1
CASSRDKSSYEQYF
TGTGCCAGCAGTCGGGACAAGAGCTCCTACGAGCAGTACTTC
>-|TRBJ2-7|many|TRBV28
CASSFPSPKGYEQYF
TGTGCCAGCAGTTTTCCCTCCCCGAAGGGTTACGAGCAGTACTTC
>-|TRBJ2-5|-|TRBV19
CASSIGGAHTGRETQYF
TGTGCCAGTAGTATTGGCGGGGCCCACACCGGAAGGGAGACCCAGTACTTC
>-|TRBJ1-2|-|TRBV7-9
CASSPVPGPGYTF
TGTGCCAGCAGCCCAGTCCCGGGACCTGGCTACACCTTC
>TRBD2|TRBJ2-5|-|TRBV5-1
CASSLQREGHETQYF
TGCGCCAGCAGCTTACAGCGGGAGGGCCACGAGACCCAGTACTTC
>TRBD2|TRBJ2-1|-|TRBV10-3
CAISESGAGEGNEQFF
TGTGCCATCAGTGAGTCAGGGGCGGGGGAAGGCAATGAGCAGTTCTTC
>TRBD1|TRBJ2-5|-|TRBV2
CASMRDRGREETQYF
TGTGCCAGCATGCGGGACAGGGGTAGGGAGGAGACCCAGTACTTC
>-|TRBJ2-2|few|TRBV2
CASKYGNTGELFF
TGTGCCAGCAAGTACGGTAACACCGGGGAGCTGTTTTTT
>-|TRBJ1-4|-|TRBV9
CASSVGQGREKLFF
TGTGCCAGCAGCGTGGGGCAGGGAAGAGAAAAACTGTTTTTT
>-|TRBJ2-5|few|TRBV7-8
CASSPLDRGAEETQYF
TGTGCCAGCAGCCCCCTGGATCGTGGGGCTGAAGAGACCCAGTACTTC
>-|TRBJ2-1|few|TRBV13
CASSPERGEQFF
TGTGCCAGCAGCCCCGAGCGAGGGGAGCAGTTCTTC
>TRBD2|TRBJ2-1|-|TRBV6-5
CASSYSLAGGVNEQFF
TGTGCCAGCAGTTACTCTCTAGCGGGAGGTGTGAATGAGCAGTTCTTC
>TRBD1|TRBJ2-7|few|TRBV7-9
CASSQGVRSPYEQYF
TGTGCCAGCAGCCAGGGGGTAAGGAGCCCCTACGAGCAGTACTTC
>-|TRBJ1-3|few|TRBV12-3/TRBV12-4
CASRTAGNSGNTIYF
TGTGCCAGCAGGACTGCAGGCAACTCTGGAAACACCATATATTTT
>TRBD1|TRBJ2-7|-|TRBV4-3
CASSQDETGGTSYEQYF
TGCGCCAGCAGCCAAGATGAGACAGGGGGTACTTCCTACGAGCAGTACTTC
>-|TRBJ1-2|few|TRBV12-3/TRBV12-4
CASSYDRLGGYTF
TGTGCCAGCAGTTACGACAGGCTCGGAGGCTACACCTTC
>-|TRBJ2-3|-|TRBV4-2
CASSQVQPSTDTQYF
TGTGCCAGCAGCCAAGTCCAGCCGTCGACAGATACGCAGTATTTT
>-|TRBJ2-6|few|TRBV6-1
CASSEVGNVLTF
TGTGCCAGCAGTGAAGTAGGGAACGTCCTGACTTTC
>-|TRBJ1-1|few|TRBV2
CASNPQGNTEAFF
TGTGCCAGCAACCCCCAGGGGAACACTGAAGCTTTCTTT
>-|TRBJ2-7|few|TRBV5-1
CASSLRTDRYEQYF
TGCGCCAGCAGCTTAAGGACAGATCGGTACGAGCAGTACTTC
>TRBD1|TRBJ1-6|few|TRBV9
CASSVGQGASPLHF
TGTGCCAGCAGCGTGGGACAGGGGGCTTCACCCCTCCACTTT
>-|TRBJ2-3|few|TRBV29-1
CSVAKATTDTQYF
TGCAGCGTGGCCAAAGCGACCACAGATACGCAGTATTTT
>-|TRBJ1-1|-|TRBV7-2
CASSRGHLNTEAFF
TGTGCCAGCAGCCGGGGACACTTGAACACTGAAGCTTTCTTT
>-|TRBJ2-1|few|TRBV7-2
CASSLRELPNEQFF
TGTGCCAGCAGCTTAAGGGAGTTACCCAATGAGCAGTTCTTC
>-|TRBJ2-5|few|TRBV18
CASSPPMSGQETQYF
TGTGCCAGCTCACCACCGATGAGCGGGCAAGAGACCCAGTACTTC
>-|TRBJ2-6|-|TRBV28
CASSSPTRSGANVLTF
TGTGCCAGCAGTTCTCCCACGCGAAGTGGGGCCAACGTCCTGACTTTC
>-|TRBJ2-6|-|TRBV5-5
CASSLAESSGANVLTF
TGTGCCAGCAGCTTGGCCGAGAGCTCTGGGGCCAACGTCCTGACTTTC
>-|TRBJ1-4|-|TRBV7-9
CASSLAPARDNEKLFF
TGTGCCAGCAGCTTAGCTCCAGCCAGAGATAATGAAAAACTGTTTTTT
>-|TRBJ2-5|-|TRBV3-1
CASSQGPGAQETQYF
TGTGCCAGCAGCCAAGGACCTGGAGCCCAAGAGACCCAGTACTTC
>-|TRBJ1-6|-|TRBV11-2
CASSLGGATNSPLHF
TGTGCCAGCAGCTTAGGTGGGGCGACGAATTCACCCCTCCACTTT
>TRBD2|TRBJ2-3|-|TRBV29-1
CSGIGLAYTDTQYF
TGCAGCGGCATCGGACTAGCCTACACAGATACGCAGTATTTT
>TRBD1|TRBJ1-1|-|TRBV6-5
CASSYSLMRQGMNTEAFF
TGTGCCAGCAGTTACTCCTTGATGAGACAGGGAATGAACACTGAAGCTTTCTTT
>-|TRBJ2-1|-|TRBV7-9
CASSFFGKPYNEQFF
TGTGCCAGCAGCTTCTTCGGAAAACCCTACAATGAGCAGTTCTTC
>-|TRBJ2-1|few|TRBV4-1
CASSQETDPYNEQFF
TGCGCCAGCAGCCAAGAGACAGATCCCTACAATGAGCAGTTCTTC
>-|TRBJ2-3|-|TRBV5-6
CASSFWLNADTQYF
TGTGCCAGCAGCTTTTGGCTGAATGCAGATACGCAGTATTTT
>-|TRBJ2-5|-|TRBV6-2/TRBV6-3
CASSYSPFLVSRETQYF
TGTGCCAGCAGTTACTCGCCCTTTCTAGTCTCCCGCGAGACCCAGTACTTC
>-|TRBJ2-1|few|TRBV7-2
CASSPLIEIEQFF
TGTGCCAGCAGCCCCCTGATTGAAATTGAGCAGTTCTTC
>TRBD1|TRBJ2-7|-|TRBV29-1
CSVGDRVYEQYF
TGCAGCGTCGGGGACAGGGTCTACGAGCAGTACTTC
>TRBD2|TRBJ2-7|few|TRBV20-1
CSARGGGLAGGSYEQYF
TGCAGTGCTAGAGGGGGCGGACTAGCGGGGGGAAGCTACGAGCAGTACTTC
>TRBD1|TRBJ2-1|-|TRBV6-6
CASSSGTGMNEQFF
TGTGCCAGCAGTTCCGGGACAGGGATGAATGAGCAGTTCTTC
>-|TRBJ1-2|-|TRBV20-1
CSARGRDDGLGGYGYTF
TGCAGTGCTAGGGGGCGGGACGACGGCTTGGGTGGCTATGGCTACACCTTC
>TRBD2|TRBJ2-3|-|TRBV20-1
CSAGTSGKSTDTQYF
TGCAGTGCTGGGACTAGCGGAAAAAGCACAGATACGCAGTATTTT
>TRBD1|TRBJ1-5|-|TRBV5-7
CASSFRDREEQPQHF
TGTGCCAGCAGCTTCCGGGACAGGGAGGAACAGCCCCAGCATTTT
>TRBD1|TRBJ2-5|few|TRBV6-6
CASSIGGRETQYF
TGTGCCAGCAGTATAGGGGGCAGGGAGACCCAGTACTTC
>TRBD1|TRBJ1-2|-|TRBV20-1
CSVTGTGSYGYTF
TGCAGTGTAACCGGGACAGGGTCCTATGGCTACACCTTC
>-|TRBJ1-2|-|TRBV6-6
CASSYWGSSNYGYTF
TGTGCCAGCAGTTACTGGGGCAGCTCTAACTATGGCTACACCTTC
>-|TRBJ2-1|-|TRBV5-1
CASSLEGLINEQFF
TGCGCCAGCAGCTTGGAGGGCCTGATCAATGAGCAGTTCTTC
>-|TRBJ2-3|-|TRBV6-1
CASSDDPGDTQYF
TGTGCCAGCAGTGATGATCCGGGAGATACGCAGTATTTT
>-|TRBJ2-5|few|TRBV6-1
CASSEWEPQMETQYF
TGTGCCAGCAGTGAATGGGAGCCCCAAATGGAGACCCAGTACTTC
>TRBD1|TRBJ2-4|-|TRBV13
CASSLGVDRGWKGKNIQYF
TGTGCCAGCAGCTTAGGGGTGGACAGGGGCTGGAAGGGCAAAAACATTCAGTACTTC